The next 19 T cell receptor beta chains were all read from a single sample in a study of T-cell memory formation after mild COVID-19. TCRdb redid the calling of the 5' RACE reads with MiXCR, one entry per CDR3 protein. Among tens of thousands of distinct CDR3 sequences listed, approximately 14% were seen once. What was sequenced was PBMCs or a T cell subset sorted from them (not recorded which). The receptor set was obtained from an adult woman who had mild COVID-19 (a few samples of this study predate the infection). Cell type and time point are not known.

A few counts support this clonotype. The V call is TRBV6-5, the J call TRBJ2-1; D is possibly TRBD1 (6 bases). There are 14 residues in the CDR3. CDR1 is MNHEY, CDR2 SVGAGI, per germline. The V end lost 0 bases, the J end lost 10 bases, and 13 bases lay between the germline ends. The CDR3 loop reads CASSYSMTGREQFF. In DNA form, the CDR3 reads TGTGCCAGCAGTTACTCGATGACAGGACGAGAGCAGTTCTTC.

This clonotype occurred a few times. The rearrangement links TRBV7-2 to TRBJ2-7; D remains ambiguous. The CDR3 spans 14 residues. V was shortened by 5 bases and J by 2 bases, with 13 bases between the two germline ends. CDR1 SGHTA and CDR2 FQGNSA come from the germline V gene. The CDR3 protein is CASSRTTSTYEQYF. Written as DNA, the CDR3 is TGTGCCAGCAGCCGTACGACAAGCACCTACGAGCAGTACTTC.

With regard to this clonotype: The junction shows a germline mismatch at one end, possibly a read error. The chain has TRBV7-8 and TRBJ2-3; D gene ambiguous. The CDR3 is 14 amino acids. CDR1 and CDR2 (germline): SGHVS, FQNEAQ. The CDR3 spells CASGLTPYTDTQYF. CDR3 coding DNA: TGTGCCAGCGGCTTGACCCCCTACACAGATACGCAGTATTTT.

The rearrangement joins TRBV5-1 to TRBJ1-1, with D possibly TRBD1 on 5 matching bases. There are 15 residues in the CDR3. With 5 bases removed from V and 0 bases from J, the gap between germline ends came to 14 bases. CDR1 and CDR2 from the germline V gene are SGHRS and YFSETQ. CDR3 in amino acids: CASRDGRGLNTEAFF. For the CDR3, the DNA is TGCGCCAGCAGGGACGGGAGGGGACTGAACACTGAAGCTTTCTTT.

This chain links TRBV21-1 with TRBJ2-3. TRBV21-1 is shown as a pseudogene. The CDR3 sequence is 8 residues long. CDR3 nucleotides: TGTGCCAGCCATCCGCAGTATTTT. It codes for CASHPQYF.

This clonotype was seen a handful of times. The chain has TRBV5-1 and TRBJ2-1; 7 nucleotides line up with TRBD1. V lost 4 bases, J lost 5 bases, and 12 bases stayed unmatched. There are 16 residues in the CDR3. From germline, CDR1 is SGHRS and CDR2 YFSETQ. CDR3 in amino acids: CASSAQTGTLDNEQFF. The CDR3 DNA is TGCGCCAGCAGCGCCCAGACAGGGACGCTCGACAATGAGCAGTTCTTC.

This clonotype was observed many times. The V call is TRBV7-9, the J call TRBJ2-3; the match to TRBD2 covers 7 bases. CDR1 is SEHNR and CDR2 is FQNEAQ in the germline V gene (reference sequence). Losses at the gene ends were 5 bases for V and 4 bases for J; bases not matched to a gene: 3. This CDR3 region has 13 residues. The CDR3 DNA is TGTGCCAGCAGCCCCAGCGGGGCAGATACGCAGTATTTT. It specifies CASSPSGADTQYF.

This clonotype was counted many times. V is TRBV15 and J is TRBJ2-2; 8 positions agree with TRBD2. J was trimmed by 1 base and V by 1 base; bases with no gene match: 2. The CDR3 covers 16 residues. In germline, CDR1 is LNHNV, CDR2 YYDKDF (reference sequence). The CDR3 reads CATSRGAGENTGELFF. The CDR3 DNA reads TGTGCCACCAGCAGAGGAGCGGGAGAGAACACCGGGGAGCTGTTTTTT.

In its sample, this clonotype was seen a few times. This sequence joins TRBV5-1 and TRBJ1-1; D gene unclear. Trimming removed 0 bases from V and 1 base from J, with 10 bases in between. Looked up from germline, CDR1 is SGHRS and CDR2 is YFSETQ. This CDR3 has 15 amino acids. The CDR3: CASSLGLGSNTEAFF. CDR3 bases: TGCGCCAGCAGCTTGGGACTGGGTTCGAACACTGAAGCTTTCTTT.

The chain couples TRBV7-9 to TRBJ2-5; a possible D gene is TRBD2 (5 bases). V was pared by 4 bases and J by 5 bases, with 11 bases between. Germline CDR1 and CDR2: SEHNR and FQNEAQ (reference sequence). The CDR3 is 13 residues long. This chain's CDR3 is CASSWPSRETQYF. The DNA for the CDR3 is TGTGCCAGCAGCTGGCCTAGCAGGGAGACCCAGTACTTC.

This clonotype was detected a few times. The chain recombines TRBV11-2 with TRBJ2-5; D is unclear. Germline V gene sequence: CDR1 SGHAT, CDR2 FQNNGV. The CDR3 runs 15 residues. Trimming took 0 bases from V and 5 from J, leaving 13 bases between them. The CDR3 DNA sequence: TGTGCCAGCAGCTTAGAGTGGGGAACCGCCGAGACCCAGTACTTC. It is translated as CASSLEWGTAETQYF.

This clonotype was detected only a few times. The CDR3 here is CASSRGGRDEQFF. Here the CDR3 DNA reads TGTGCCAGCAGTCGTGGCGGGAGGGATGAGCAGTTCTTC. The chain uses TRBV12-3 or TRBV12-4 and TRBJ2-1, with 9 bases matching TRBD2. The V gene end was trimmed by 5 bases and the J gene end by 8 bases; junction bases not matched to a gene: 4. The CDR3 sequence is 13 residues long.

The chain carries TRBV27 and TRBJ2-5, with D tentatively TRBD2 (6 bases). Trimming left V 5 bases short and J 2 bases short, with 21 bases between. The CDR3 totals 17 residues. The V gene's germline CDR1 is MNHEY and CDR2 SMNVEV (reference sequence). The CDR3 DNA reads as TGTGCCAGCAGTCCGCGGGGTATAAGGGGCCCTCAAGAGACCCAGTACTTC. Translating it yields CASSPRGIRGPQETQYF.

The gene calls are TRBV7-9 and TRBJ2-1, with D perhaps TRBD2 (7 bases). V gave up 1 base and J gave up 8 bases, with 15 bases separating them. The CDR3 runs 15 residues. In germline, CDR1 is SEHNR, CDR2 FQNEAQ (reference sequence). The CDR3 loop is CASSLGLAEGDEQFF. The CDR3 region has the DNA TGTGCCAGCAGCTTAGGGCTAGCGGAGGGGGATGAGCAGTTCTTC.

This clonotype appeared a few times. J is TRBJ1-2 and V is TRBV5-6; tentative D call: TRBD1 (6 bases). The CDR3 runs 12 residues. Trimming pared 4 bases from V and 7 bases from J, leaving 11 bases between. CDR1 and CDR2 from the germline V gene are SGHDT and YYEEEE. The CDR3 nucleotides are TGTGCCAGCAGCCCAGGGGATCGTGGCTACACCTTC. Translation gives CASSPGDRGYTF.

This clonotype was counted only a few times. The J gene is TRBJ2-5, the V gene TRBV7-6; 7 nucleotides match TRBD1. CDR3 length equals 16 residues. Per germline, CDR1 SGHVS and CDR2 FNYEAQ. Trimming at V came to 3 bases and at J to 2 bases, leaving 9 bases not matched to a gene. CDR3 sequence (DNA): TGTGCCAGCAGCTTTCCGGGACAGAAGGAACAAGAGACCCAGTACTTC. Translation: CASSFPGQKEQETQYF.

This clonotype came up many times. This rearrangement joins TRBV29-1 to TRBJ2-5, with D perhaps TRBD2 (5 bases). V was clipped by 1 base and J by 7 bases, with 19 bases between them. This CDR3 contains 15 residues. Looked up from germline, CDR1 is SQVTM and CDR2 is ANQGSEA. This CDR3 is CSVEGAASWSLTQYF. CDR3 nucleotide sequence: TGCAGCGTTGAAGGGGCGGCTAGCTGGTCGTTGACCCAGTACTTC.

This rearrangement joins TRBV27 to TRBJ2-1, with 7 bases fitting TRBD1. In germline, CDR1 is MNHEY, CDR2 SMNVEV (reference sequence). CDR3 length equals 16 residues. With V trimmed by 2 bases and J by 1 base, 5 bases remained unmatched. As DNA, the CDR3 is TGTGCCAGCAGTTTAACCTGGGACAGATCCTACAATGAGCAGTTCTTC. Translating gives CASSLTWDRSYNEQFF.

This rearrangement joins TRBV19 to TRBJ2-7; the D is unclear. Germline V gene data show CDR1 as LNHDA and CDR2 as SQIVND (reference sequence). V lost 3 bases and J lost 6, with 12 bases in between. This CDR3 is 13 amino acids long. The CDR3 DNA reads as TGTGCCAGTAGTATGATGGGCGGTTCCGAGCAGTACTTC. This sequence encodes CASSMMGGSEQYF.